This TCR beta chain was sequenced in a study of tumor and adjacent non-tumor tissue in lung cancer. Regarding the study as a whole: Top 100 clones took a larger repertoire share in normal lung. Tumor tissue had significantly higher TCR diversity than normal lung. Higher tumor TCR diversity was associated with shorter survival.

The library came from three nested PCR rounds adapted from ARM-PCR protocols. MiXCR, run by TCRdb on the multiplex PCR reads, gives a single entry per CDR3 protein. The table lists approximately 120,000 distinct CDR3 sequences, 60% to 65% of them singletons. Losses at the gene ends were 1 base for V and 2 bases for J; bases not matched to a gene: 7. Germline loops: CDR1 SGHAT, CDR2 FQNNGV. The CDR3 sequence is 17 residues long. In its sample, this clonotype was seen many times. What it recognizes is unknown. No cell sorting was done before RNA was extracted from the tissue. More than 3 cm separated this lung sample from the edge of the tumor.

The TCR comes from a man aged 55-75 years with non-small cell lung cancer. The rearrangement joins TRBV11-2 to TRBJ2-3, with 9 nucleotides matching TRBD1. The sequenced sample consisted of distant non-tumor lung tissue. CDR3 in amino acids: CASSLGRGQGLTDTQYF. The CDR3 region has the DNA TGTGCCAGCAGCTTAGGCCGGGGACAGGGCCTCACAGATACGCAGTATTTT.